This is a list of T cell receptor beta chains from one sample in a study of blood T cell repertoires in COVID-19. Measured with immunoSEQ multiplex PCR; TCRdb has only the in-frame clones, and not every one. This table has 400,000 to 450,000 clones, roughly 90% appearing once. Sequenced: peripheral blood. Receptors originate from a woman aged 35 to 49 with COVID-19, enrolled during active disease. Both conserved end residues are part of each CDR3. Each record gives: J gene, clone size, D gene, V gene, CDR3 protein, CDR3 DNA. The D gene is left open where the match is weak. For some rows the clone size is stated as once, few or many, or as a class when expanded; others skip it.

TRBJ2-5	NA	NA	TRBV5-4	CASSLFQGETQYF	TGTGCCAGCAGCTTGTTTCAGGGGGAGACCCAGTACTTC
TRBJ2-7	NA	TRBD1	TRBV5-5	CASSIIQGSYEQYF	TGTGCCAGCAGTATAATACAGGGGTCCTACGAGCAGTACTTC
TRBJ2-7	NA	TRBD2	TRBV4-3	CASSQEFRVAGSYEQYF	TGCGCCAGCAGCCAAGAGTTCCGGGTAGCGGGGTCTTACGAGCAGTACTTC
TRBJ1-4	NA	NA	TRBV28	CASSLTEGDEKLFF	TGTGCCAGCAGTTTAACGGAGGGCGATGAAAAACTGTTTTTT
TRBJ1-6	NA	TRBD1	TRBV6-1	CASSEAGWGTANSPLHF	TGTGCCAGCAGTGAAGCGGGGTGGGGGACAGCAAATTCACCCCTCCACTTT
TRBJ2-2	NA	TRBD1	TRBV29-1	CSVTRGSGTGELFF	TGCAGCGTTACCAGGGGGTCAGGCACCGGGGAGCTGTTTTTT
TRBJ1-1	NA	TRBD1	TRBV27	CASSLNRGLGTEAFF	TGTGCCAGCAGTCTCAACAGGGGGCTGGGAACTGAAGCTTTCTTT
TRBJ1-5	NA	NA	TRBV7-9	CASSFDRAGGNQPQHF	TGTGCCAGCAGCTTCGATAGGGCAGGGGGCAATCAGCCCCAGCATTTT
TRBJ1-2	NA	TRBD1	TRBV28	CASSLRQGRPYGYTF	TGTGCCAGCAGTTTACGACAGGGGCGACCTTATGGCTACACCTTC
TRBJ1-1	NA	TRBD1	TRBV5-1	CASSLAGTGNTEAFF	TGCGCCAGCAGCTTGGCCGGGACAGGGAACACTGAAGCTTTCTTT
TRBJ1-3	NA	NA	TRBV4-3	CASSQDIPGSSGNTIYF	TGCGCCAGCAGCCAAGATATCCCGGGGAGCTCTGGAAACACCATATATTTT
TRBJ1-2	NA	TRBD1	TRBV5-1	CASSLDSHTQGAPGYTF	TGCGCCAGCAGCTTGGACAGTCATACGCAGGGGGCGCCCGGCTACACCTTC
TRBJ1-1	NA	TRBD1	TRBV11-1	CASSLLSLQGGTEAFF	TGTGCCAGCAGCTTATTAAGCTTACAGGGGGGCACTGAAGCTTTCTTT
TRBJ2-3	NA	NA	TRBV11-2	CASSPLRGTDTQYF	TGTGCCAGCAGCCCGCTTCGGGGCACAGATACGCAGTATTTT
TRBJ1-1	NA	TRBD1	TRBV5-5	CASWEEQGARNTEAFF	TGTGCCAGCTGGGAAGAACAGGGGGCTAGGAACACTGAAGCTTTCTTT
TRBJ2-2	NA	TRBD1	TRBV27	CASSFTGGFTGELFF	TGTGCCAGCAGTTTTACAGGGGGTTTCACCGGGGAGCTGTTTTTT
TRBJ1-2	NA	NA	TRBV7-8	CASSLESRGLLYGYTF	TGTGCCAGCAGCTTAGAATCCAGGGGCCTTCTCTATGGCTACACCTTC
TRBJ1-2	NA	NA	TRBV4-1	CASSQEGRGFNGYTF	TGCGCCAGCAGCCAAGAAGGAAGGGGCTTCAATGGCTACACCTTC
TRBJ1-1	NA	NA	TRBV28	CASIEVVGILNTEAFF	TGTGCCAGCATAGAAGTAGTCGGGATACTCAACACTGAAGCTTTCTTT
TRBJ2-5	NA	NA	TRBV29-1	CSVEWVGGLQTQYF	TGCAGCGTTGAATGGGTTGGGGGCCTGCAGACCCAGTACTTC
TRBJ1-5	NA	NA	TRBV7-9	CASSLGRESQPQHF	TGTGCCAGCAGCCTGGGCAGGGAAAGTCAGCCCCAGCATTTT
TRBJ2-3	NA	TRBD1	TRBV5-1	CASSLEGATLSTDTQYF	TGCGCCAGCAGCTTGGAGGGGGCCACACTTAGCACAGATACGCAGTATTTT
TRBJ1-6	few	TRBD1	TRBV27	CASSSTGPNSPLHF	TGTGCCAGCAGTTCGACAGGGCCTAATTCACCCCTCCACTTT
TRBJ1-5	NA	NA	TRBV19	CASSPRREGQPQHF	TGTGCCAGTAGTCCCAGGAGGGAGGGCCAGCCCCAGCATTTT
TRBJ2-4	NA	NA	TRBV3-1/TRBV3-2	CASSLMGGAAKNIQYF	TGTGCCAGCAGCCTCATGGGGGGGGCTGCCAAAAACATTCAGTACTTC
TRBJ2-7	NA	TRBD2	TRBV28	CASGEREGLVEQYF	TGTGCCAGCGGTGAGCGGGAGGGCTTGGTTGAGCAGTACTTC
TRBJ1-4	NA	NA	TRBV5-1	CASRMKGDEKLFF	TGCGCCAGCAGAATGAAGGGAGATGAAAAACTGTTTTTT
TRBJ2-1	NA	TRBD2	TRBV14	CASSQGLADLGYEQFF	TGTGCCAGCAGCCAGGGACTAGCGGACCTGGGCTATGAGCAGTTCTTC
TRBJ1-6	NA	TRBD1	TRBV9	CASSDKTGKDSPLHF	TGTGCCAGCAGCGATAAGACAGGGAAGGATTCACCCCTCCACTTT
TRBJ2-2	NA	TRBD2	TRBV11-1	CASSLSGVNTGELFF	TGTGCCAGCAGCTTGAGCGGGGTCAACACCGGGGAGCTGTTTTTT
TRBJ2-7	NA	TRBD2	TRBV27	CASSSPWVAGVSYEQYF	TGTGCCAGCAGTTCACCTTGGGTAGCGGGAGTTTCCTACGAGCAGTACTTC
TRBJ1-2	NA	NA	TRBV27	CASSLSRQGLLGYTF	TGTGCCAGCAGTTTATCGCGCCAGGGCCTCTTGGGCTACACCTTC
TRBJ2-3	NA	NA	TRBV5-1	CASSFLGGADTQYF	TGCGCCAGCAGCTTCCTAGGAGGGGCAGATACGCAGTATTTT
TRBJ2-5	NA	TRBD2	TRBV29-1	CSVVGWEGKETQYF	TGCAGCGTTGTAGGGTGGGAGGGAAAAGAGACCCAGTACTTC
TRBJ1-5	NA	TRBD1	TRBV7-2	CASSWTGYGGNQPQHF	TGTGCCAGCAGCTGGACAGGTTACGGTGGCAATCAGCCCCAGCATTTT
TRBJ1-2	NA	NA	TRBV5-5	CASSFGASDYGYTF	TGTGCCAGCAGCTTCGGAGCCTCCGACTATGGCTACACCTTC
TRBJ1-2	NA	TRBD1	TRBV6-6	CASSSGTASPYGYTF	TGTGCCAGCAGCTCCGGGACAGCTTCTCCCTATGGCTACACCTTC